A selection of T cell receptor beta chains follows, all from one sample in a study of cytomegalovirus exposure and HLA in healthy donors. TCRdb's table, derived via immunoSEQ multiplex PCR, lists solely in-frame clones and lacks some. The sample records around 85,000 clones, around 68% being singletons. The specimen was PBMCs. The receptors derive from a man aged 25 to 40 in good health and CMV-seropositive. CDR3s include the opening cysteine and the closing phenylalanine or tryptophan. A D gene is named only where the DNA matches it firmly. The size of a clone is reported for some rows only, either as once, few or many, or as a class for expanded clones.

TRBV5-4,TRBD1,.,TRBJ1-2,CASSFSDRASGYPF,TGTGCCAGCAGCTTCTCCGACAGGGCCTCGGGCTACCCCTTC
TRBV6-5,.,.,TRBJ2-7,CASSYGQISYEQYF,TGTGCCAGCAGTTACGGTCAGATCTCCTACGAGCAGTACTTC
TRBV15,.,.,TRBJ1-5,CATSPRVGSNQPQHF,TGTGCCACCAGCCCACGGGTGGGTAGCAATCAGCCCCAGCATTTT
TRBV4-3,.,.,TRBJ1-2,CASSHPLLGYTF,TGCGCCAGCAGCCATCCCTTACTTGGCTACACCTTC
TRBV30,TRBD1,few,TRBJ2-7,CAWEGQGAYEQYF,TGTGCCTGGGAAGGACAGGGGGCCTACGAGCAGTACTTC
TRBV9,.,few,TRBJ1-1,CASSVARQGQAFF,TGTGCCAGCAGCGTAGCACGGCAGGGTCAAGCTTTCTTT
TRBV6-5,.,.,TRBJ2-7,CASSSPAPHEQYF,TGTGCCAGCAGTTCCCCCGCCCCCCACGAGCAGTACTTC
TRBV9,TRBD2,once,TRBJ2-1,CASSVRLAVQNEQFF,TGTGCCAGCAGCGTACGCCTAGCGGTTCAGAATGAGCAGTTCTTC
TRBV6-1,TRBD2,.,TRBJ2-2,CASILAGADTGELFF,TGTGCCAGCATACTAGCGGGGGCCGACACCGGGGAGCTGTTTTTT
TRBV5-3,TRBD2,.,TRBJ2-1,CARSLAGDPYNEQFF,TGTGCCAGAAGCTTAGCGGGAGACCCCTACAATGAGCAGTTCTTC
TRBV9,TRBD2,.,TRBJ2-7,CASSLSGGASSYEQYF,TGTGCCAGCAGCCTTAGCGGGGGGGCGTCATCCTACGAGCAGTACTTC
TRBV18,.,few,TRBJ2-7,CASSPEGYYEQYF,TGTGCCAGCTCACCGGAGGGGTACTACGAGCAGTACTTC
TRBV7-8,.,few,TRBJ2-7,CASSLDRTPSSYEQYF,TGTGCCAGCAGCTTAGACCGGACACCGAGCTCCTACGAGCAGTACTTC
TRBV19,TRBD1,.,TRBJ1-5,CASSPQGGYSNQPQHF,TGTGCCAGTAGTCCTCAGGGGGGATATAGCAATCAGCCCCAGCATTTT
TRBV7-9,.,.,TRBJ1-2,CASTLGEAAGYTF,TGTGCCAGCACCTTGGGGGAGGCCGCGGGCTACACCTTC
TRBV28,TRBD2,once,TRBJ2-1,CASSSDGAGGPSSYNEQFF,TGTGCCAGCAGTTCCGATGGAGCGGGAGGGCCGAGCTCCTACAATGAGCAGTTCTTC
TRBV6-5,TRBD2,.,TRBJ2-7,CASSYRLASYEQYF,TGTGCCAGCAGTTACCGACTAGCGTCCTACGAGCAGTACTTC
TRBV7-2,.,.,TRBJ2-6,CASSFLGGGPGANVLTF,TGTGCCAGCAGCTTTTTAGGGGGAGGGCCTGGGGCCAACGTCCTGACTTTC
TRBV7-2,TRBD1,few,TRBJ1-2,CASSRGQGPNYGYTF,TGTGCCAGCAGCCGCGGACAGGGACCTAACTATGGCTACACCTTC
TRBV5-4,.,.,TRBJ2-5,CASSRGVEETQYF,TGTGCCAGCAGCAGAGGAGTAGAAGAGACCCAGTACTTC